These 19 T cell receptor beta chains came from one sample sequenced in a study of cytotoxic CD8 clonotypes in ibrutinib-treated CLL. TCRdb's copy holds only in-frame clones and misses some; the assay was immunoSEQ multiplex PCR. The data contain 300,000 to 400,000 clones, 60% to 80% of them singletons. The sequenced sample was PBMCs, obtained after 36 months of ibrutinib treatment. These receptors were taken from a human donor with chronic lymphocytic leukemia.

The chain is built from TRBV5-1 and TRBJ2-2; possibly TRBD1 or TRBD2 for D (5 bases each). CDR1 is SGHRS and CDR2 is YFSETQ in the germline V gene. V was trimmed by 0 bases and J by 4 bases, leaving 13 bases between them. The CDR3 spans 16 residues. The CDR3 coding sequence is TGCGCCAGCAGCTTGGCCATTGCAGGGACCACCGGGGAGCTGTTTTTT. It is translated as CASSLAIAGTTGELFF.

The chain employs TRBV4-3 and TRBJ1-2; D is possibly TRBD1 (6 bases). V was pared by 0 bases and J by 2 bases, with 13 bases between. CDR3 length: 16 amino acids. Germline loops: CDR1 LGHNA, CDR2 YSLEER. CDR3 bases: TGCGCCAGCAGCCAAGAGACAGGAGTGCAGAACTATGGCTACACCTTC. Amino acids: CASSQETGVQNYGYTF.

The V call is TRBV29-1, the J call TRBJ2-7; the D gene is possibly TRBD1 (6 bases). The V end was cut by 1 base, the J end by 2 bases, with 15 bases between. Germline values: CDR1 SQVTM, CDR2 ANQGSEA. The CDR3 runs 15 residues. CDR3 loop: CSVEVWGTNPYEQYF. In nucleotides, the CDR3 is TGCAGCGTTGAAGTTTGGGGGACAAACCCCTACGAGCAGTACTTC.

The J gene is TRBJ1-6, the V gene TRBV13; D may be TRBD1 (6 bases). Trimming stripped 4 bases from V and 1 base from J, with 11 bases between. The CDR3 length is 16 residues. Germline V lookup: CDR1 PRHDT, CDR2 FYEKMQ (reference sequence). The CDR3 DNA follows: TGTGCCAGCAGCTCTACAGGGCCTTCCTATAATTCACCCCTCCACTTT. Its protein is CASSSTGPSYNSPLHF.

This clone has a handful of counts. This chain links TRBV2 with TRBJ1-2; 9 bases line up with TRBD1. The CDR3 loop spans 15 amino acids. With V trimmed by 6 bases and J by 3 bases, 8 bases remained unmatched. CDR1 is SNHLY, CDR2 FYNNEI, per germline. DNA for the CDR3: TGTGCCAGCAGCGCCCGGACAGGGGAGTACTATGGCTACACCTTC. It codes for CASSARTGEYYGYTF.

The chain uses TRBV4-3 and TRBJ1-1, with D possibly matching TRBD1 (5 bases). The V end was cut by 0 bases, the J end by 11 bases, with 22 bases between. Looked up from germline, CDR1 is LGHNA and CDR2 is YSLEER. This CDR3 spans 16 amino acids. This CDR3 is CASSQEWGWFGVAAFF. The CDR3 nucleotides are TGCGCCAGCAGCCAAGAGTGGGGGTGGTTCGGGGTTGCGGCTTTCTTT.

This clone has more than one count but fewer than ten. This chain uses TRBV4-2 with TRBJ2-3; D call uncertain. This CDR3 is built from 11 residues. The ends were cut back, 6 bases at V and 4 bases at J, with 5 bases in the middle. Looked up from germline, CDR1 is LGHNA and CDR2 is YNFKEQ. The chain's CDR3 is CASSRADTQYF. For the CDR3, the DNA is TGTGCCAGCAGTAGGGCAGATACGCAGTATTTT.

V is TRBV21-1 and J is TRBJ2-2; the table calls TRBD1, which could not be checked here. TRBV21-1 corresponds to a pseudogene. The CDR3 contains 18 residues. This CDR3 reads CASSKTGGRGLNTGELFF. In DNA, the CDR3 is TGTGCCAGCAGCAAAACGGGGGGCAGGGGGCTGAACACCGGGGAGCTGTTTTTT.

The V gene is TRBV15, the J gene TRBJ2-1; D possibly uses TRBD1 or TRBD2 (5 bases each). This CDR3 spans 14 amino acids. V shed 1 base and J shed 9 bases, with 13 bases lying between them. In germline, CDR1 is LNHNV, CDR2 YYDKDF (reference sequence). The CDR3 spells CATSRVRGEREQFF. The CDR3, as DNA: TGTGCCACCAGCAGAGTGAGAGGGGAGCGTGAGCAGTTCTTC.

This sequence joins TRBV4-2 and TRBJ2-5, with 8 bases lining up with TRBD2. CDR1 and CDR2 from the germline V gene are LGHNA and YNFKEQ. The CDR3 is 16 amino acids. V dropped 1 base and J dropped 2; count of bases not matched to a gene: 6. The CDR3 nucleotides read TGTGCCAGCAGCCAAGTCATAGCGGGACGACAAGAGACCCAGTACTTC. Its translation is CASSQVIAGRQETQYF.

To note about this clone: The same CDR3 arises from other DNA sequences in this sample as well. The rearrangement uses TRBV5-1 and TRBJ2-5; D is undetermined. The CDR3 spans 12 residues. V lost 1 base to trimming and J lost 2 bases, with 3 bases between them. The germline gives CDR1 SGHRS, CDR2 YFSETQ. DNA for the CDR3: TGCGCCAGCAGCTTGTTGCAAGAGACCCAGTACTTC. As protein: CASSLLQETQYF.

For the CDR3, the DNA is TGTGCCAGCTCACCTTCAGGCCACAGCTACGAGCAGTACTTC. Translating it yields CASSPSGHSYEQYF. The chain joins TRBV9 to TRBJ2-7, with D unresolved. V dropped 7 bases and J dropped 3 bases, with 17 bases sitting between them. From germline, CDR1 is SGDLS and CDR2 YYNGEE. The CDR3 sequence is 14 residues long.

The chain links TRBV19 to TRBJ1-1, with D possibly being TRBD1 (5 bases). The CDR3 extends over 13 amino acids. Per germline, CDR1 LNHDA and CDR2 SQIVND (reference sequence). With 4 bases removed from V and 4 bases from J, the gap between germline ends came to 10 bases. CDR3 in amino acids: CASSRPGGTEAFF. The CDR3 DNA is TGTGCCAGTAGTAGGCCGGGGGGCACTGAAGCTTTCTTT.

The J gene is TRBJ1-3, the V gene TRBV29-1; the match to TRBD1 covers 9 bases. The V segment lost 6 bases and the J segment 4 bases; nucleotides outside the gene matches: 10. This CDR3 is built from 15 residues. Germline CDR1 SQVTM, CDR2 ANQGSEA. CDR3 protein: CSVQSGTGFGNTIYF. The CDR3 DNA reads as TGCAGCGTCCAATCCGGGACAGGGTTCGGAAACACCATATATTTT.

This clone was recorded only once. V usage is TRBV2 and J usage is TRBJ1-2, with D possibly being TRBD1 (5 bases). The CDR3 spans 14 residues. The V gene's germline CDR1 is SNHLY and CDR2 FYNNEI. Trimming took off 0 bases at V and 3 bases at J, with 8 bases between the two ends. CDR3 sequence (DNA): TGTGCCAGCAGTGAAGCCGGGGGGGACTATGGCTACACCTTC. As protein: CASSEAGGDYGYTF.

The genes are TRBV2 and TRBJ2-7; D is unresolved. The CDR3 sequence is 15 residues long. The V gene lost 3 bases and the J gene lost 2 bases, with 14 bases spanning the gap. Germline CDR1 is SNHLY and CDR2 is FYNNEI. Here the CDR3 reads CASSESLVVAYEQYF. Written as DNA, the CDR3 is TGTGCCAGCAGTGAGTCCCTAGTGGTGGCCTACGAGCAGTACTTC. The full variable domain, rest sourced from reference TRBV2 and TRBJ2-7, is EPEVTQTPSHQVTQMGQEVILRCVPISNHLYFYWYRQILGQKVEFLVSFYNNEISEKSEIFDDQFSVERPDGSNFTLKIRSTKLEDSAMYFCASSESLVVAYEQYFGPGTRLTVT.

The V call is TRBV5-1, the J call TRBJ2-7; D tentatively reads TRBD1 or TRBD2 (5 bases each). The CDR3 covers 13 residues. Trimming left V 5 bases short and J 4 bases short, with 13 bases between. The germline V gene encodes CDR1 SGHRS and CDR2 YFSETQ. The CDR3 nucleotides read TGCGCCAGCAGGGGGGAATCTCCTTACGAGCAGTACTTC. Its protein product is CASRGESPYEQYF.

This rearrangement joins TRBV10-3 to TRBJ2-2; perhaps TRBD1 as D (6 bases). Trimming stripped 4 bases from V and 5 bases from J, with 8 bases between. Germline V lookup: CDR1 ENHRY, CDR2 SYGVKD. The CDR3 is 13 residues long. The CDR3 nucleotides are TGTGCCATCAGTGCAGGGGCTACCGGGGAGCTGTTTTTT. Encoded protein: CAISAGATGELFF.

The V call is TRBV29-1, the J call TRBJ1-3; D is undetermined. Germline V gene lookup returns CDR1 SQVTM and CDR2 ANQGSEA. V was trimmed by 6 bases and J by 5 bases, leaving 8 bases between them. CDR3 length: 11 residues. The CDR3 reads CSVHHRNTIYF. CDR3 coding DNA: TGCAGCGTCCATCATAGAAACACCATATATTTT.